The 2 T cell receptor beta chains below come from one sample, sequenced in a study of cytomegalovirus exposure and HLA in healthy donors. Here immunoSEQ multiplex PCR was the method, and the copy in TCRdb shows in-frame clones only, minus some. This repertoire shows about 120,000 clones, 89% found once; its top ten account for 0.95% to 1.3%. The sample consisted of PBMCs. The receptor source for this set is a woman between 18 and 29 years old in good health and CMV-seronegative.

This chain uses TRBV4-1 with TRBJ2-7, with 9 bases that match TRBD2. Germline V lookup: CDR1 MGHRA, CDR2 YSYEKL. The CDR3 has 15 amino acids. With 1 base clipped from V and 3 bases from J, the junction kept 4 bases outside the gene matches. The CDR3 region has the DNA TGCGCCAGCAGCCAAGGAGCTAGCGGGAACTACGAGCAGTACGTC. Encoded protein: CASSQGASGNYEQYV.

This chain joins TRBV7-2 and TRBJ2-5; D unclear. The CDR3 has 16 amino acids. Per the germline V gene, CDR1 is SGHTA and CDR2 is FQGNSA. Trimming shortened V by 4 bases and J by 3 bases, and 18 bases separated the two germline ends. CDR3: CASSSPPRGRKETQYF. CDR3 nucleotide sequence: TGTGCCAGCAGCTCCCCCCCGCGCGGCAGAAAAGAGACCCAGTACTTC.